This T cell receptor beta chain comes out of a study of blood T cell repertoires in COVID-19. Study at large: Spain, Italy and the United States supplied samples that represented acute and convalescent COVID-19. Sample material is recorded as cDNA or gDNA derived from T cells, B-cell-depleted T cells, or PBMCs.

In the study's own analysis: Estimates of nucleated cell counts were drawn from the amplification of reference gene primers. Generated by immunoSEQ multiplex PCR, the TCRdb table keeps only in-frame clones and is missing some. Clone size and the V and J calls come from that table; the DNA yielded D and trimming. This table has a few hundred thousand clones, approximately 86% appearing once. Trimming removed 6 bases from V and 3 bases from J, with 14 bases in between. Per germline, CDR1 SQVTM and CDR2 ANQGSEA. This CDR3 has 13 amino acids. The specimen was peripheral blood. The chain is built from TRBV29-1 and TRBJ1-1; possible D gene TRBD1, 5 bases. The receptor was derived from a woman in her 70s with COVID-19, enrolled during active disease. The CDR3, as DNA: TGCAGCGTGAGACAGACCCCGGACACTGAAGCTTTCTTT. Amino acid sequence: CSVRQTPDTEAFF. The variable domain in full, completed from reference TRBV29-1 and TRBJ1-1, reads SAVISQKPSRDICQRGTSLTIQCQVDSQVTMMFWYRQQPGQSLTLIATANQGSEATYESGFVIDKFPISRPNLTFSTLTVSNMSPEDSSIYLCSVRQTPDTEAFFGQGTRLTVV.